One and the same sample provided the 3 T cell receptor beta chains below, sequenced in a study of blood T cell repertoires in COVID-19. The table came from immunoSEQ multiplex PCR; TCRdb's copy has only in-frame clones and leaves some out. The repertoire holds approximately 160,000 clones, with roughly 80% as singletons. Source material: peripheral blood. These receptors were obtained from an elderly woman with acute or convalescent COVID-19.

This clone has only a few counts. The chain couples TRBV7-6 to TRBJ1-5; D may be TRBD1 (6 bases). CDR3 size: 15 residues. CDR1 is SGHVS, CDR2 FNYEAQ, per germline. Trimming removed 4 bases at V and 0 bases at J, with 10 bases between. The CDR3 spells CASSSDSYSNQPQHF. CDR3 nucleotide sequence: TGTGCCAGCAGCTCGGACAGCTATAGCAATCAGCCCCAGCATTTT.

Note on this clone: Germline and junction disagree at one end, which may indicate a read error. The chain joins TRBV3-1 (or the pseudogene TRBV3-2) to TRBJ2-7; 7 bases agree with TRBD1. The germline V gene encodes CDR1 LGHDT and CDR2 YNNKEL (reference sequence). The CDR3 is 15 amino acids. The CDR3 reads CASSQAGQETYEQYF. As DNA, the CDR3 is TGTGCCAGCAGTCAAGCCGGACAGGAGACCTACGAGCAGTACTTC.

The rearrangement uses TRBV7-3 and TRBJ1-1; TRBD1 matches 7 bases. The CDR3 is 13 residues long. V gave up 6 bases and J gave up 5 bases; unmatched junction bases: 6. Germline V gene lookup returns CDR1 SGHTA and CDR2 FQGTGA. The CDR3, as DNA: TGTGCCAGCAGGACCGACAGGGAAACTGAAGCTTTCTTT. This sequence encodes CASRTDRETEAFF.